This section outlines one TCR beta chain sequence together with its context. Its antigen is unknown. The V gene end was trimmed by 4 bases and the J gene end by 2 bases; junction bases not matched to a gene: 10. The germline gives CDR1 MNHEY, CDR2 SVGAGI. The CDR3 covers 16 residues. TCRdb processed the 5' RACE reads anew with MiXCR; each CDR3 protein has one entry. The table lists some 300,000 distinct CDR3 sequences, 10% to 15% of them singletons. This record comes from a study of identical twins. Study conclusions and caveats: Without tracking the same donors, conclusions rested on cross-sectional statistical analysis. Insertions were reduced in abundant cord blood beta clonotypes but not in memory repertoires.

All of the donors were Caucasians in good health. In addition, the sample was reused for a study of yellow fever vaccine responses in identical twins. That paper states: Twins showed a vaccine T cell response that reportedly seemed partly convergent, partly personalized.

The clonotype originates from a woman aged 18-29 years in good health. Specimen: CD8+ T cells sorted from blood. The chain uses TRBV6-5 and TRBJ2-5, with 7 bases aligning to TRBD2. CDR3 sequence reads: CASSFGRLAEQETQYF. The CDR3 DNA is TGTGCCAGCAGTTTCGGACGGCTAGCGGAACAAGAGACCCAGTACTTC.